The 21 T cell receptor beta chains below come from one sample, sequenced in a study of CD8 T cells in ankylosing spondylitis. The antigens of these receptors remain unknown. TCRdb re-derived calls from the 5' RACE reads in MiXCR, one entry per CDR3 protein. The table lists hundreds of thousands of distinct CDR3 sequences, approximately 11% of them singletons. General study findings and limits: Made up of about eight highly homologous variants, a TCR beta motif appeared characteristic of ankylosing spondylitis blood.

Sample: blood, either unsorted or a sorted T cell fraction (not recorded which). These receptors all come from a male donor with ankylosing spondylitis.

This clonotype was detected only a few times. Its ends do not fully match the called genes, so a read error is possible. The rearrangement joins TRBV11-2 to TRBJ2-1; unclear D gene. The CDR3 is made up of 13 amino acids. Germline values: CDR1 SGHAT, CDR2 FQNNGV. CDR3 coding DNA: TGTGCCAGCAGCTTCGACTCCAACAATGAGCAGTTCTTC. This encodes CASSFDSNNEQFF. Together with reference TRBV11-2 and TRBJ2-1, the CDR3 gives the full variable domain: EAGVAQSPRYKIIEKRQSVAFWCNPISGHATLYWYQQILGQGPKLLIQFQNNGVVDDSQLPKDRFSAERLKGVDSTLKIQPAKLEDSAVYLCASSFDSNNEQFFGPGTRLTVL.

The CDR3 bases are TGTGCCAGCGGCCTTATGGCGGACTCCTACAATGAGCAGTTCTTC. Translation: CASGLMADSYNEQFF. This chain joins TRBV7-2 and TRBJ2-1, with no clear D. The CDR3 totals 15 residues. V shed 8 bases and J shed 0 bases, with 14 bases lying between them. In germline, CDR1 is SGHTA, CDR2 FQGNSA.

The chain uses TRBV18 and TRBJ2-2; D is unresolved. Trimming shortened V by 6 bases and J by 0 bases, and 8 bases separated the two germline ends. The length of the CDR3 is 14 residues. Germline V gene lookup returns CDR1 KGHSH and CDR2 LQKENI. The CDR3, as DNA: TGTGCCAGCTCCTACGACCCGAACACCGGGGAGCTGTTTTTT. Encoded protein: CASSYDPNTGELFF.

This clonotype showed up just a few times. In nucleotides, the CDR3 is TGTGCCACCAGCAGAGAAATCACAGGGGGCTCTAACTATGGCTACACCTTC. The encoded protein is CATSREITGGSNYGYTF. The chain uses TRBV15 and TRBJ1-2, with 9 bases that match TRBD1. V dropped 0 bases and J dropped 0; count of bases not matched to a gene: 5. Germline V gene lookup returns CDR1 LNHNV and CDR2 YYDKDF (reference sequence). CDR3 length: 17 residues.

This clonotype came up many times. V usage is TRBV2 and J usage is TRBJ2-1; possibly TRBD1 or TRBD2 for D (5 bases each). Germline V gene data show CDR1 as SNHLY and CDR2 as FYNNEI. V was pared by 5 bases and J by 5 bases, with 13 bases between. The CDR3 is made up of 14 amino acids. CDR3 protein: CASSYGGQNNEQFF. The CDR3 DNA is TGTGCCAGCAGTTATGGGGGTCAAAACAATGAGCAGTTCTTC. The whole variable domain, remainder taken from reference TRBV2 and TRBJ2-1, is EPEVTQTPSHQVTQMGQEVILRCVPISNHLYFYWYRQILGQKVEFLVSFYNNEISEKSEIFDDQFSVERPDGSNFTLKIRSTKLEDSAMYFCASSYGGQNNEQFFGPGTRLTVL.

The V and J genes are TRBV5-1 and TRBJ2-2, with 13 bases that match TRBD2. The CDR3 is 14 residues long. V was pared by 6 bases and J by 5 bases, with 1 base of the junction left unmatched. Per the germline V gene, CDR1 is SGHRS and CDR2 is YFSETQ. The CDR3 DNA reads as TGCGCCAGCACGACTAGCGGGAGGACCGGGGAGCTGTTTTTT. This sequence encodes CASTTSGRTGELFF.

This clonotype has at least ten counts. CDR3 DNA sequence: TGTGCCAGCAGTTCTGGACAGGGGGTTCAGCCCCAGCATTTT. Translated, it gives CASSSGQGVQPQHF. This chain joins TRBV12-3 or TRBV12-4 and TRBJ1-5, with TRBD1 matching 10 bases. Trimming removed 4 bases from V and 6 bases from J; junction bases left unmatched: 3. The CDR3 runs 14 residues.

The chain uses TRBV7-9 and TRBJ1-1, with D possibly being TRBD1 (5 bases). Germline V lookup: CDR1 SEHNR, CDR2 FQNEAQ (reference sequence). Trimming pared 1 base from V and 11 bases from J, leaving 20 bases between. The CDR3 has 15 amino acids. CDR3 loop: CASSLVETAYSQAFF. The CDR3 DNA follows: TGTGCCAGCAGCTTAGTGGAGACAGCATATTCCCAGGCTTTCTTT.

Details on this clonotype: The junction does not match germline at one end; this may be a read error. The chain combines TRBV3-1 with TRBJ1-5; D not resolved. The CDR3 length is 14 residues. CDR1 and CDR2 (germline): LGHDT, YNNKEL (reference sequence). The CDR3 DNA is TGTGCCAGCAGCCAAGACCTTCTCAATCAGCCCCAGCAATTT. Translated: CASSQDLLNQPQQF.

The chain carries TRBV20-1 and TRBJ2-5, with 11 bases aligning to TRBD2. J was trimmed by 4 bases and V by 0 bases; bases with no gene match: 4. Germline V gene data show CDR1 as DFQATT and CDR2 as SNEGSKA (reference sequence). The CDR3 is 15 amino acids. Here the CDR3 DNA reads TGCAGTGCTAGAGAACTAGCGGGAGACGTAGAGACCCAGTACTTC. Translating gives CSARELAGDVETQYF.

This clonotype was counted many times. The chain recombines TRBV15 with TRBJ2-3; D possibly corresponds to TRBD1 (6 bases). Germline-derived CDR1 and CDR2 are LNHNV and YYDKDF (reference sequence). Trimming removed 1 base from V and 6 bases from J, with 14 bases in between. This CDR3 spans 15 amino acids. As DNA, the CDR3 is TGTGCCACCAGCAGAGGAGGGGGAACTAGGGATACGCAGTATTTT. Translation: CATSRGGGTRDTQYF.

The rearrangement uses TRBV29-1 and TRBJ1-5; D gene unclear. Germline CDR1 SQVTM, CDR2 ANQGSEA. CDR3 length: 13 residues. Trimming stripped 0 bases from V and 5 bases from J, with 8 bases between. The CDR3, as DNA: TGCAGCGTTGAAGAGACCGACGATCAGCCCCAGCATTTT. Translated, it gives CSVEETDDQPQHF.

The chain uses TRBV7-9 and TRBJ2-2; the match to TRBD1 covers 8 bases. The germline V gene has CDR1 SEHNR and CDR2 FQNEAQ (reference sequence). The CDR3 has 15 residues. J lost 2 bases, V lost 7 bases, and 6 bases had no gene match. The CDR3 region is CASTPGTGNTGELFF. The CDR3 region has the DNA TGTGCCAGCACCCCCGGGACAGGAAACACCGGGGAGCTGTTTTTT.

The chain employs TRBV25-1 and TRBJ2-5; tentatively, D is TRBD1 or TRBD2 (5 bases each). V lost 10 bases, J lost 5 bases, and 17 bases lay in between. Germline V gives CDR1 MGHDK, CDR2 SYGVNS. The CDR3 consists of 13 residues. CDR3 loop: CATAIGGRETQYF. In nucleotides, the CDR3 is TGTGCCACCGCTATTGGGGGAAGGGAGACCCAGTACTTC.

Here the CDR3 DNA reads TGTGCCAGCAACCGAGAGGGTAGCGGGAGAAGTGAGCAGTTCTTC. The encoded protein is CASNREGSGRSEQFF. This sequence joins TRBV7-9 and TRBJ2-1; the match to TRBD2 covers 9 bases. V trimming: 7 bases; J trimming: 9 bases; junction bases outside the gene matches: 13. CDR1 and CDR2 (germline): SEHNR, FQNEAQ (reference sequence). The CDR3 has 15 residues.

This clonotype was seen many times. V gene TRBV12-3 or TRBV12-4 combines with J gene TRBJ2-2, with TRBD2 matching over 7 bases. The CDR3 is 17 residues long. With 3 bases clipped from V and 8 bases from J, the junction kept 15 bases outside the gene matches. The CDR3 is CASSFYAGARRGGELFF. The CDR3 DNA sequence: TGTGCCAGCAGTTTTTACGCGGGAGCCCGTCGGGGGGGGGAGCTGTTTTTT.

This clonotype was recorded once. This rearrangement joins TRBV15 to TRBJ1-4; 7 bases line up with TRBD1. The CDR3 has 15 residues. The trim removed 3 bases at V and 8 bases at J, leaving 9 bases unmatched. CDR1 is LNHNV, CDR2 YYDKDF, per germline (reference sequence). Here the CDR3 reads CATSRPRQGEEKLFF. The CDR3, as DNA: TGTGCCACCAGCAGGCCCCGACAGGGAGAGGAAAAACTGTTTTTT.

This clonotype was seen a few times. At one boundary the junction diverges from the germline segment, which might be a read error. The chain employs TRBV29-1 and TRBJ1-4; TRBD1 is a possible D gene (6 bases). Germline-derived CDR1 and CDR2 are SQVTM and ANQGSEA. This CDR3 comprises 13 residues. The CDR3 DNA reads TGCAGCGTCGAAGGGGGGGGAAATGAAAAACTGTTTTTT. Translation: CSVEGGGNEKLFF.

The chain couples TRBV6-1 to TRBJ1-1, with no clear D. Germline V CDR1 and CDR2: MNHNS, SASEGT. This CDR3 is built from 14 residues. With 5 bases removed from V and 1 base from J, the gap between germline ends came to 11 bases. CDR3 sequence (DNA): TGTGCCAGCAGTCCGGACTTTGAGAACACTGAAGCTTTCTTT. This encodes CASSPDFENTEAFF.

The CDR3 is CASSHTPGLASSTDTQYF. Here the CDR3 DNA reads TGTGCCAGCAGCCACACACCGGGACTAGCATCGAGCACAGATACGCAGTATTTT. The chain combines TRBV27 with TRBJ2-3; 9 bases line up with TRBD2. The CDR3 is 18 residues long. The V segment lost 6 bases and the J segment 0 bases; nucleotides outside the gene matches: 13. Germline V gene sequence: CDR1 MNHEY, CDR2 SMNVEV (reference sequence).

This clonotype was counted a single time. The V call is TRBV5-1, the J call TRBJ2-1, with TRBD1 identical over 9 bases. CDR3 size: 16 residues. Germline CDR1 SGHRS, CDR2 YFSETQ. Losses at the gene ends were 0 bases for V and 8 bases for J; bases not matched to a gene: 9. As DNA, the CDR3 is TGCGCCAGCAGCTTGGTCGGCGGACAGGGGAGAGATGAGCAGTTCTTC. This gives the protein CASSLVGGQGRDEQFF.